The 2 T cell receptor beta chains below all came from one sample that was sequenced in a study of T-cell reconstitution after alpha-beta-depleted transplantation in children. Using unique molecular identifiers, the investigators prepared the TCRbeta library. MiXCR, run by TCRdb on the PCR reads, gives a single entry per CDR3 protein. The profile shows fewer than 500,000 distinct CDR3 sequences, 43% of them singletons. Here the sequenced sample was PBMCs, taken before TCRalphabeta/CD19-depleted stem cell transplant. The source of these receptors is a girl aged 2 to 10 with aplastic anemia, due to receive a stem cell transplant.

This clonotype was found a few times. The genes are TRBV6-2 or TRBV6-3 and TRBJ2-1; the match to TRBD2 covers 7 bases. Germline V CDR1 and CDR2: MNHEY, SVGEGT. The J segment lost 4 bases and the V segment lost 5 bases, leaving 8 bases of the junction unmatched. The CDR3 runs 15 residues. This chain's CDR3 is CASSPRALAYNEQFF. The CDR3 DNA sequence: TGTGCCAGCAGTCCTCGAGCACTAGCGTACAATGAGCAGTTCTTC.

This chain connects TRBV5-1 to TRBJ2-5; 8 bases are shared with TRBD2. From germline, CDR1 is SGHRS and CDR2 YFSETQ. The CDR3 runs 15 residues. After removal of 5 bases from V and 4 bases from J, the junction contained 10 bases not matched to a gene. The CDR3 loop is CASRAKAGVGETQYF. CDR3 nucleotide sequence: TGCGCCAGCAGGGCAAAAGCGGGAGTAGGAGAGACCCAGTACTTC.